What follows are 9 T cell receptor beta chains derived from one specimen sequenced in a study of cytomegalovirus exposure and HLA in healthy donors. PCR amplification relied on 60 Vbeta primers (plus 13 Jbeta primers). Assay: immunoSEQ multiplex PCR; the TCRdb copy retains only in-frame clones and omits some. The table shows about 180,000 clones, with more than 65% occurring only once. Source material: PBMCs. The receptor source for this set is a woman in her 30s in good health and CMV-seropositive.

The gene calls are TRBV5-1 and TRBJ2-3; perhaps TRBD1 as D (6 bases). Germline V gives CDR1 SGHRS, CDR2 YFSETQ. CDR3 length: 13 amino acids. Trimming removed 0 bases from V and 12 bases from J, with 14 bases in between. The CDR3 DNA reads as TGCGCCAGCAGCTTGGGCAGTCCAGGGGAACAGTATTTT. Translating it yields CASSLGSPGEQYF.

This sequence joins TRBV10-2 and TRBJ2-3, with D possibly matching TRBD1 (6 bases). Germline CDR1 WSHSY, CDR2 SAAADI. Deletions cut 2 bases from V and 0 bases from J, with 12 bases between. The CDR3 spans 16 residues. The CDR3 DNA follows: TGCGCCAGCAGTGAGACCAGGACAGCTAGCACAGATACGCAGTATTTT. It is translated as CASSETRTASTDTQYF.

This clone was recorded only once. V is TRBV10-3 and J is TRBJ2-7; maybe TRBD1 (5 bases). The CDR3 loop spans 13 amino acids. Germline CDR1 and CDR2: ENHRY and SYGVKD. Deletions cut 3 bases from V and 0 bases from J, with 6 bases between. CDR3 residues: CAISEGDSYEQYF. The CDR3 coding sequence is TGTGCCATCAGTGAAGGGGACTCCTACGAGCAGTACTTC.

The V call is TRBV7-2, the J call TRBJ2-3; TRBD2 matches 9 bases. The ends lost 5 bases at V and 2 bases at J; junction bases unmatched: 5. The CDR3 spans 15 residues. Germline V gives CDR1 SGHTA, CDR2 FQGNSA. The CDR3 loop reads CASSPQRGATDTQYF. CDR3 DNA sequence: TGTGCCAGCAGCCCCCAGCGGGGGGCCACAGATACGCAGTATTTT.

As for this clone: Other DNA sequences of this sample code for an identical CDR3. The V call is TRBV7-9, the J call TRBJ2-2; 11 nucleotides align to TRBD1. V trimming: 5 bases; J trimming: 6 bases; junction bases outside the gene matches: 5. Germline V CDR1 and CDR2: SEHNR, FQNEAQ (reference sequence). The CDR3 is made up of 15 amino acids. CDR3 DNA: TGTGCCAGCAGCCGCGGGACAGGGGGTCCCGGGGAGCTGTTTTTT. It codes for CASSRGTGGPGELFF. The whole variable domain, filled in from reference TRBV7-9 and TRBJ2-2, reads DTGVSQNPRHKITKRGQNVTFRCDPISEHNRLYWYRQTLGQGPEFLTYFQNEAQLEKSRLLSDRFSAERPKGSFSTLEIQRTEQGDSAMYLCASSRGTGGPGELFFGEGSRLTVL.

The table lists this clone with a count of one. V is TRBV5-4 and J is TRBJ2-5; D might be TRBD2 (5 bases). This CDR3 contains 14 residues. Germline CDR1 SGHNT, CDR2 YYREEE (reference sequence). Trimming removed 5 bases from V and 1 base from J, with 12 bases in between. CDR3 in amino acids: CASSSGLAQETQYF. The DNA of the CDR3 is TGTGCCAGCAGTTCTGGACTTGCCCAAGAGACCCAGTACTTC.

This clone was seen more than once but under ten times. The V call is TRBV28, the J call TRBJ1-5; possibly TRBD1 for D (6 bases). With 3 bases removed from V and 6 bases from J, the gap between germline ends came to 15 bases. The CDR3 is 15 amino acids. Germline values: CDR1 MDHEN, CDR2 SYDVKM. CDR3 DNA sequence: TGTGCCAGCAGTTTTGGCGTACAGGGTGTTCAGCCCCAGCATTTT. It specifies CASSFGVQGVQPQHF.

Only one count was recorded for this clone. The V gene is TRBV9, the J gene TRBJ1-6, with D possibly being TRBD1 (5 bases). The length of the CDR3 is 15 residues. Trimming removed 0 bases from V and 9 bases from J, with 13 bases in between. CDR1 and CDR2 (germline): SGDLS, YYNGEE. The CDR3 spells CASSVADSQASPLHF. CDR3 DNA sequence: TGTGCCAGCAGCGTAGCTGACAGTCAGGCTTCACCCCTCCACTTT.

This clone was counted once. V gene TRBV28 combines with J gene TRBJ2-7; 9 bases fit TRBD1. V gave up 6 bases and J gave up 4 bases; unmatched junction bases: 7. CDR3 length: 14 residues. Per germline, CDR1 MDHEN and CDR2 SYDVKM. CDR3 loop: CASSSQGAGYEQYF. CDR3 coding DNA: TGTGCCAGCAGCTCACAGGGGGCCGGATACGAGCAGTACTTC.